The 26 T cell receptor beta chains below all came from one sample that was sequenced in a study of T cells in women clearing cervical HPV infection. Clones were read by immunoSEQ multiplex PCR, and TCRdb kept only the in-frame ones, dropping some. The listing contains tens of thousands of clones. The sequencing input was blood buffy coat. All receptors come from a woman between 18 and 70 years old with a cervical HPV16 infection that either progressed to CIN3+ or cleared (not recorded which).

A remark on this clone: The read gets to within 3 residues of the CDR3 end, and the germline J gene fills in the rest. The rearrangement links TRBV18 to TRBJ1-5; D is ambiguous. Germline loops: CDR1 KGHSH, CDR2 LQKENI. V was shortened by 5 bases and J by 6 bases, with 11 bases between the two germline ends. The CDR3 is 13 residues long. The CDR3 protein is CASSASPGQPQHF. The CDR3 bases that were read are TGTGCCAGCTCAGCCTCACCGGGTCAGCCC.

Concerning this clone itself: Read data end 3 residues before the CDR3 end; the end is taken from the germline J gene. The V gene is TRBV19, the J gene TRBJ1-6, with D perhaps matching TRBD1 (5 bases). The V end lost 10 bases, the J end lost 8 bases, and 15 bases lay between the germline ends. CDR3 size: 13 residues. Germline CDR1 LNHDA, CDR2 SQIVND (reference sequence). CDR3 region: CATQGYADSPLHF. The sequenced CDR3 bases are TGTGCCACCCAGGGTTATGCGGATTCACCC.

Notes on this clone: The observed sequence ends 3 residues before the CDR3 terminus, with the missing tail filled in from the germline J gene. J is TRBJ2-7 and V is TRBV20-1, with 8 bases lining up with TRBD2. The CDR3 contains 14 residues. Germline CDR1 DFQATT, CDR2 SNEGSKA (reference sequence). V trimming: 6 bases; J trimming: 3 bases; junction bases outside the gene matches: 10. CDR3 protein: CSAAGASGHYEQYF. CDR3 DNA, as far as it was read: TGCAGTGCCGCCGGGGCTAGCGGGCACTACGAG.

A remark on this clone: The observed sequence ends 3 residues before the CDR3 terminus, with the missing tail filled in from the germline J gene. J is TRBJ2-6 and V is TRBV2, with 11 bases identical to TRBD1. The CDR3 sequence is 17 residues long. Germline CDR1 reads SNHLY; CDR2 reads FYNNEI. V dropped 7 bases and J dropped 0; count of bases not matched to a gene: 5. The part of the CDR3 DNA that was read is TGTGCCAGCAATAGGGGACAGGGGGTCTCTGGGGCCAACGTC. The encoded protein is CASNRGQGVSGANV. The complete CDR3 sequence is CASNRGQGVSGANVLTF.

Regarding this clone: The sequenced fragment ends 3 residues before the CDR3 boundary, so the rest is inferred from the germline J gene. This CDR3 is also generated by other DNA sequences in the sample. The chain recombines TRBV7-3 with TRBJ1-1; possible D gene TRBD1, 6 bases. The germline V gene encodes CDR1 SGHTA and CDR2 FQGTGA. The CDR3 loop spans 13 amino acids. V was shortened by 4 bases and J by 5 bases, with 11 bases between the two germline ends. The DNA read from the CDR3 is TGTGCCAGCAGCTCGCAGGGGAGGACTGAA. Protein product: CASSSQGRTE. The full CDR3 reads CASSSQGRTEAFF.

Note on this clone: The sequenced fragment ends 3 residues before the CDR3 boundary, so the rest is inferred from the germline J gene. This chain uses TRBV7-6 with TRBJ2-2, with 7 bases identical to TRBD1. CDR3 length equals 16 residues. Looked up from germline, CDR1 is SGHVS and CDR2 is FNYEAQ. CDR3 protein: CASSKGQLATNEKLFF. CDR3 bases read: TGTGCCAGCAGCAAGGGACAGCTTGCAACTAATGAAAAG.

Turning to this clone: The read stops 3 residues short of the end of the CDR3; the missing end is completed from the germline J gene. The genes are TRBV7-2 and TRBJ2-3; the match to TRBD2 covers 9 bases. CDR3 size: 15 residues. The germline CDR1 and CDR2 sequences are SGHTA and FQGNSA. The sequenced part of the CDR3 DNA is TGTGCCAGCAGCCTTAGACTAGCGGCCCAAGAGACG. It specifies CASSLRLAAQET. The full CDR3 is CASSLRLAAQETQYF.

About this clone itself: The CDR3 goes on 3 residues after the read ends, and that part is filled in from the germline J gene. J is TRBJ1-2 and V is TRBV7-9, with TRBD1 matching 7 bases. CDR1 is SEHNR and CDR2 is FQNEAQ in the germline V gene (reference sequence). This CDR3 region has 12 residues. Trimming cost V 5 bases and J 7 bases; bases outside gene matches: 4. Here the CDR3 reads CASSQDRFGYTF. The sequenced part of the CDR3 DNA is TGTGCCAGCAGCCAGGACAGGTTTGGC.

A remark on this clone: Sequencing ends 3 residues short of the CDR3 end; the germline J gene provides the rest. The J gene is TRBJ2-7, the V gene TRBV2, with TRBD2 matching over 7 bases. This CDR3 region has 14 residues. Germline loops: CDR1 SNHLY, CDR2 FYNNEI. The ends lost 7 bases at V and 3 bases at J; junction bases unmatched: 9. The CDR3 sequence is CASKNERDHYEQYF. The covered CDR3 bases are TGTGCCAGCAAGAATGAGCGGGACCACTACGAG.

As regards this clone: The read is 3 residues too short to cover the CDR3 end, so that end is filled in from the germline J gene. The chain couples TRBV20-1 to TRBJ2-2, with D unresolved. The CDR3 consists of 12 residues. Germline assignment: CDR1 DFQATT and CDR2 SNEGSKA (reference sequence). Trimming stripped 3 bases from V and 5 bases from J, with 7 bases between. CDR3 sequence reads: CSARVRTGELFF. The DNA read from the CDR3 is TGCAGTGCTAGGGTACGGACCGGGGAG.

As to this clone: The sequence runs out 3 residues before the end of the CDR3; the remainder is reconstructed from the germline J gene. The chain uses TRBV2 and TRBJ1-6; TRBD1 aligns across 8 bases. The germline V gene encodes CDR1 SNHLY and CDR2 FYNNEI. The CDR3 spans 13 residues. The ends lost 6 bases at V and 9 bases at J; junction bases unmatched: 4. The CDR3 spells CASRYRGSSPLHF. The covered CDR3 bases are TGTGCCAGCAGATACAGGGGGTCTTCACCC.

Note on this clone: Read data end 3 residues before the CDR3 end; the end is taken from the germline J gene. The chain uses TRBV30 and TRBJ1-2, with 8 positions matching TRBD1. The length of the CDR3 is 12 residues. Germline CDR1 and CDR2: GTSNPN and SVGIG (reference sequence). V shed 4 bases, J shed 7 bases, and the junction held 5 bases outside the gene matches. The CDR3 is CAWTRTGPGYTF. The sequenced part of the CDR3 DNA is TGTGCCTGGACCCGGACAGGGCCTGGC.

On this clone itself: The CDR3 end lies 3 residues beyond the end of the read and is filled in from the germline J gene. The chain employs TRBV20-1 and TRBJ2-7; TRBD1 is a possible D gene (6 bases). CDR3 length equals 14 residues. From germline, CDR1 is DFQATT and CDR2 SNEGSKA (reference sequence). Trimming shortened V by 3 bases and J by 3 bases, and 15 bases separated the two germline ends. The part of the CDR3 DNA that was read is TGCAGTGCTAGCGACCAGGGGAATAACTACGAG. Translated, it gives CSASDQGNNYE. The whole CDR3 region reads CSASDQGNNYEQYF.

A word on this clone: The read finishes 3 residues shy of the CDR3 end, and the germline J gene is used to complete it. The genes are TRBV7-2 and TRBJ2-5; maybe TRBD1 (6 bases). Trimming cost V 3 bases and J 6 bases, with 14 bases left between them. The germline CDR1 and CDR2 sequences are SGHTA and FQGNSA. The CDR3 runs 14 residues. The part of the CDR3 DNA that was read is TGTGCCAGCAGCTTTGCACAGGGCACGAAGACC. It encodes CASSFAQGTKT. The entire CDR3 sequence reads CASSFAQGTKTQYF.

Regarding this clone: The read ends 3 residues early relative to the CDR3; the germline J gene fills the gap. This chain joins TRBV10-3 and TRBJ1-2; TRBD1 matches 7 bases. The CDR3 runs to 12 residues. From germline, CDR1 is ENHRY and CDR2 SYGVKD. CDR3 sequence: CAISDRGESYTF. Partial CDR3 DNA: TGTGCCATCAGTGACAGGGGGGAGTCC.

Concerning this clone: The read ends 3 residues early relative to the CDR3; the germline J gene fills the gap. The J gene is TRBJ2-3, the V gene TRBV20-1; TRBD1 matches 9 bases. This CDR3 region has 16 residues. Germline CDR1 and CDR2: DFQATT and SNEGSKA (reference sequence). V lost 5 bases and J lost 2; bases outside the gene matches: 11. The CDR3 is CSAPENRGPFTDTQYF. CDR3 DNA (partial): TGCAGTGCTCCTGAGAACAGGGGGCCATTCACAGATACG.

CDR3 amino acids: CSASPSGISGEQYF. The sequenced CDR3 bases are TGCAGTGCTAGTCCTAGCGGGATTTCGGGCGAG. The rearrangement uses TRBV20-1 and TRBJ2-7; 9 bases are shared with TRBD2. The read halts 3 residues ahead of the CDR3 end, with the missing end drawn from the germline J gene. V dropped 3 bases and J dropped 6; count of bases not matched to a gene: 9. This CDR3 is built from 14 residues. Germline V gene lookup returns CDR1 DFQATT and CDR2 SNEGSKA (reference sequence).

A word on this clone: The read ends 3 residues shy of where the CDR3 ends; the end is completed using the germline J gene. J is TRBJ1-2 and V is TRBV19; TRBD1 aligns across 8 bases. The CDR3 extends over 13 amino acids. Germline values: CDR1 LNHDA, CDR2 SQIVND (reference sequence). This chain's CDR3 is CASSIQGAGDYTF. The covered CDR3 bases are TGTGCCAGTAGTATCCAGGGGGCAGGTGAC. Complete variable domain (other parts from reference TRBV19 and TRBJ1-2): DGGITQSPKYLFRKEGQNVTLSCEQNLNHDAMYWYRQDPGQGLRLIYYSQIVNDFQKGDIAEGYSVSREKKESFPLTVTSAQKNPTAFYLCASSIQGAGDYTFGSGTRLTVV.

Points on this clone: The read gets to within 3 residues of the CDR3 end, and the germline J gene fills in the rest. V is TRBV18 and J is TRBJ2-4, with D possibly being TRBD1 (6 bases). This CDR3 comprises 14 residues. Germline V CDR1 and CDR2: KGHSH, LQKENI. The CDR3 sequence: CASSPGDTRETQYF. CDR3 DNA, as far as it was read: TGTGCCAGCTCCCCAGGGGACACACGAGAGACT.

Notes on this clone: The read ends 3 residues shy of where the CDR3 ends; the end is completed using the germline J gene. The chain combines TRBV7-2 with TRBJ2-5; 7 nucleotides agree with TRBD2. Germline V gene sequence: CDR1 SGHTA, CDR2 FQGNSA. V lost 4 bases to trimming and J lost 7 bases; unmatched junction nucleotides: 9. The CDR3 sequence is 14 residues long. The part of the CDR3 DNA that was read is TGTGCCAGCAGCTCAACTGGGACTACCGGGACC. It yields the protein CASSSTGTTGT. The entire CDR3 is CASSSTGTTGTQYF.

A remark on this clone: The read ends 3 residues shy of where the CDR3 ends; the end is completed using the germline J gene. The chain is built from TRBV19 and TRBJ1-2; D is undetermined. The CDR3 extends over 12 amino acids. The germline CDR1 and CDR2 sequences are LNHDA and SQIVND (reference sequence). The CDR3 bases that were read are TGTGCCAGCGGACTGTACACAGATACC. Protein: CASGLYTDT. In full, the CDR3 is CASGLYTDTYTF. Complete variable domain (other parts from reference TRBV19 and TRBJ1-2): DGGITQSPKYLFRKEGQNVTLSCEQNLNHDAMYWYRQDPGQGLRLIYYSQIVNDFQKGDIAEGYSVSREKKESFPLTVTSAQKNPTAFYLCASGLYTDTYTFGSGTRLTVV.

This CDR3 is CASSASQDSPLHF. The DNA read from the CDR3 is TGTGCCAGCAGCGCGAGTCAGGATTCACCC. The rearrangement uses TRBV7-2 and TRBJ1-6; D gene ambiguous. The CDR3 goes on 3 residues after the read ends, and that part is filled in from the germline J gene. Per the germline V gene, CDR1 is SGHTA and CDR2 is FQGNSA. The CDR3 is made up of 13 amino acids. Trimming removed 5 bases from V and 8 bases from J, with 10 bases in between.

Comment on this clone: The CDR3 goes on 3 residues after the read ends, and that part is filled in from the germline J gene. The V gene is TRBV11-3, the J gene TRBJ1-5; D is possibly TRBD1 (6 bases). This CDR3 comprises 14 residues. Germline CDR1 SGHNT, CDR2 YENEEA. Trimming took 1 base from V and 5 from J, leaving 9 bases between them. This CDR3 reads CASSLGPGDQPQHF. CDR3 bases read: TGTGCCAGCAGCTTAGGGCCAGGGGATCAGCCC. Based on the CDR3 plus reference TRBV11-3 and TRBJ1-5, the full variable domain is EAGVVQSPRYKIIEKKQPVAFWCNPISGHNTLYWYLQNLGQGPELLIRYENEEAVDDSQLPKDRFSAERLKGVDSTLKIQPAELGDSAVYLCASSLGPGDQPQHFGDGTRLSIL.

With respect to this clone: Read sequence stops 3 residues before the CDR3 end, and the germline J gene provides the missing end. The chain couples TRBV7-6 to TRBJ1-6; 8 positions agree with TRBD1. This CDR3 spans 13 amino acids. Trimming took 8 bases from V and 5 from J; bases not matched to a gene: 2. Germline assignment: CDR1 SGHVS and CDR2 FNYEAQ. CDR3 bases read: TGTGCCAGCTCGGGACAGGATAATTCACCC. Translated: CASSGQDNSP. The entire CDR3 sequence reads CASSGQDNSPLHF. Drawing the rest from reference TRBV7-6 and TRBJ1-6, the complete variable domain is GAGVSQSPRYKVTKRGQDVALRCDPISGHVSLYWYRQALGQGPEFLTYFNYEAQQDKSGLPNDRFSAERPEGSISTLTIQRTEQRDSAMYRCASSGQDNSPLHFGNGTRLTVT.

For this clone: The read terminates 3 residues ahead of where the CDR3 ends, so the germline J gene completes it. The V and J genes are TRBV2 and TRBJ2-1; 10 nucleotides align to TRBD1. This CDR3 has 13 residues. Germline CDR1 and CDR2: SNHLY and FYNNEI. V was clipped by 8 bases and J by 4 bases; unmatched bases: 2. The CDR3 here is CASVGQGYNEQFF. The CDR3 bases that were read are TGTGCCAGCGTGGGACAGGGGTACAATGAG.

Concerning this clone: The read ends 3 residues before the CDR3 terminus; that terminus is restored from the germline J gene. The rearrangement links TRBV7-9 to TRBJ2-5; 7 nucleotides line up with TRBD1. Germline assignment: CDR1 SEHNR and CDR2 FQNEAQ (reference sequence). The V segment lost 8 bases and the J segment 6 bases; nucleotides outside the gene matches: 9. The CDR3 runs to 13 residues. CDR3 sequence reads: CASDRQGGQTQYF. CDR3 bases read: TGTGCCAGCGATCGACAGGGCGGACAGACC.